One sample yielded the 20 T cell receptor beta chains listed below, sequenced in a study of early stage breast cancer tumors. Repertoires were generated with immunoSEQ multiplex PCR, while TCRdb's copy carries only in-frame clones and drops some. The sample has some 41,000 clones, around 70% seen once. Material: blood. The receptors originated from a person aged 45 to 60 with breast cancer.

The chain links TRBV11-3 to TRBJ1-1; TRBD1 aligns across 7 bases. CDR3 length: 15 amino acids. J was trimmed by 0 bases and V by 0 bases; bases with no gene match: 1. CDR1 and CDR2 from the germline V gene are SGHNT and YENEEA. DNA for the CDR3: TGTGCCAGCAGCTTAGACGGGACAGTGAACACTGAAGCTTTCTTT. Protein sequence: CASSLDGTVNTEAFF.

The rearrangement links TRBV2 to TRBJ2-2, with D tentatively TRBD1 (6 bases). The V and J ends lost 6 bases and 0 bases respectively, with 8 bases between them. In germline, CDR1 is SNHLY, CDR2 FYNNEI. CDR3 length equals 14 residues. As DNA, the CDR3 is TGTGCCAGCAGAGGGGGACCGAACACCGGGGAGCTGTTTTTT. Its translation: CASRGGPNTGELFF.

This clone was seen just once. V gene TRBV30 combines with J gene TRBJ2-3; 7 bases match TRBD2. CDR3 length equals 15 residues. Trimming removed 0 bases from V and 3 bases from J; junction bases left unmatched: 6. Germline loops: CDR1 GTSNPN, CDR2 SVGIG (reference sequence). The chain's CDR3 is CAWSVQAGVTDTQYF. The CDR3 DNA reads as TGTGCCTGGAGTGTACAGGCGGGGGTGACAGATACGCAGTATTTT.

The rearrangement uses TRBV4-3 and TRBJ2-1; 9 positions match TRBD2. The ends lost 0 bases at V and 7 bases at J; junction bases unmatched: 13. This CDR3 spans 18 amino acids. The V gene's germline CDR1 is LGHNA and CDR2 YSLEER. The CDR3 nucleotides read TGCGCCAGCAGCCAAGATTTGCCAGGGCGGGGGGGTTTTAATGAGCAGTTCTTC. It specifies CASSQDLPGRGGFNEQFF.

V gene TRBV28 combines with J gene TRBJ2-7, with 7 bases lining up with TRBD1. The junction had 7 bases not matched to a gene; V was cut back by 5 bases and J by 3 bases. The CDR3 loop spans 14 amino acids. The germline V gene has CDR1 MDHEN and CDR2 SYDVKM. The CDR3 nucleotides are TGTGCCAGCAGTACAGGGGTAACGGGCTACGAGCAGTACTTC. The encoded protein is CASSTGVTGYEQYF.

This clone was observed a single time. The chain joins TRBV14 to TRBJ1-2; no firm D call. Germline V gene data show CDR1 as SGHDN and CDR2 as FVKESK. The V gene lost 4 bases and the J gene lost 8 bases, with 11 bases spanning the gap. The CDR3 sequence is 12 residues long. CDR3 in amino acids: CASSPSRRGYTF. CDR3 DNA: TGTGCCAGCAGCCCATCACGGCGGGGCTACACCTTC.

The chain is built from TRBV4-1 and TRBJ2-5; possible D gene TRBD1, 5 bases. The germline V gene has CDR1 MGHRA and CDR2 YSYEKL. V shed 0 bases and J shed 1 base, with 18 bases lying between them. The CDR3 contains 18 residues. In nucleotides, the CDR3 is TGCGCCAGCAGCCAAGATAGCCCAGGGCGGCCCTTCCAAGAGACCCAGTACTTC. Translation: CASSQDSPGRPFQETQYF.

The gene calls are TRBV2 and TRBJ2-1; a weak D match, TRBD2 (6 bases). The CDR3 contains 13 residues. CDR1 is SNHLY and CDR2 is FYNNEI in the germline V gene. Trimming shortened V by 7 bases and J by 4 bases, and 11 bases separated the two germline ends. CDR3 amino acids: CASKVAEYNEQFF. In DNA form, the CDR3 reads TGTGCCAGCAAGGTAGCGGAGTACAATGAGCAGTTCTTC.

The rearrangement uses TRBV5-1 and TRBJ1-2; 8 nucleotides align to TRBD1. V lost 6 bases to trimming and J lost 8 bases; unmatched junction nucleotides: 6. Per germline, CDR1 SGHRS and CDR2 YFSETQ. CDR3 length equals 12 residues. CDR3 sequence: CASTDRDSGYTF. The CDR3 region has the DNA TGCGCCAGCACGGACAGGGATAGCGGCTACACCTTC. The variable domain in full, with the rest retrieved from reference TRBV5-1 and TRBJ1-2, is KAGVTQTPRYLIKTRGQQVTLSCSPISGHRSVSWYQQTPGQGLQFLFEYFSETQRNKGNFPGRFSGRQFSNSRSEMNVSTLELGDSALYLCASTDRDSGYTFGSGTRLTVV.

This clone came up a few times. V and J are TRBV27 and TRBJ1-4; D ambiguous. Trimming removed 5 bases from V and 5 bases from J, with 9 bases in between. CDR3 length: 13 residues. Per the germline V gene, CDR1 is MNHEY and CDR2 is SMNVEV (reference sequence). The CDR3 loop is CASSPYTNEKLFF. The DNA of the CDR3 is TGTGCCAGCAGTCCATACACAAATGAAAAACTGTTTTTT.

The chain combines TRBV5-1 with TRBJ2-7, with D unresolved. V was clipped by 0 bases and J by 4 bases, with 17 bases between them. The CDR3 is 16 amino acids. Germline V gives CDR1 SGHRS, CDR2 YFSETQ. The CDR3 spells CASSLVGSALTYEQYF. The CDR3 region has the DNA TGCGCCAGCAGCTTGGTTGGATCGGCCCTGACATACGAGCAGTACTTC.

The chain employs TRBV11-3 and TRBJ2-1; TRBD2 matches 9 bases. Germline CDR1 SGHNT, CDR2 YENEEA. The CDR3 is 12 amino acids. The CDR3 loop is CASSGTVNEQFF. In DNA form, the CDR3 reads TGTGCATCTAGCGGGACGGTCAATGAGCAGTTCTTC.

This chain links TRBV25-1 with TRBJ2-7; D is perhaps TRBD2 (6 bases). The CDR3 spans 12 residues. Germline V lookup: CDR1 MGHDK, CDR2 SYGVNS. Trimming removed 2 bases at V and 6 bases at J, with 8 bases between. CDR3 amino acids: CASSEGGSEQYV. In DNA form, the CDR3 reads TGTGCCAGCAGTGAAGGGGGGTCCGAGCAGTACGTC.

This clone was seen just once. The CDR3 sequence is CASSLGRETQYF. CDR3 coding DNA: TGTGCCAGCAGCCTCGGGAGGGAGACCCAGTACTTC. The rearrangement links TRBV7-2 to TRBJ2-5; 7 nucleotides align to TRBD2. Germline CDR1 SGHTA, CDR2 FQGNSA. V shed 5 bases and J 5 bases; nucleotides not matched to a gene: 2. CDR3 size: 12 residues. Supplemented by reference TRBV7-2 and TRBJ2-5, the full variable domain reads GAGVSQSPSNKVTEKGKDVELRCDPISGHTALYWYRQSLGQGLEFLIYFQGNSAPDKSGLPSDRFSAERTGGSVSTLTIQRTQQEDSAVYLCASSLGRETQYFGPGTRLLVL.

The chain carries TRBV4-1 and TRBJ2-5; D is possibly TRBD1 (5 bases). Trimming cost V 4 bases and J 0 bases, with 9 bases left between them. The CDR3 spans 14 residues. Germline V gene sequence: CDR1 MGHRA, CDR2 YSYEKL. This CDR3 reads CASSPRQYQETQYF. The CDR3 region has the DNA TGCGCCAGCAGCCCGCGACAGTACCAAGAGACCCAGTACTTC.

CDR3 region: CASSIGRAANQPQHF. Here the CDR3 DNA reads TGTGCCAGTAGTATCGGGCGGGCGGCCAATCAGCCCCAGCATTTT. The rearrangement joins TRBV19 to TRBJ1-5; D is ambiguous. CDR1 and CDR2 from the germline V gene are LNHDA and SQIVND (reference sequence). The V gene lost 3 bases and the J gene lost 3 bases, with 12 bases spanning the gap. The CDR3 loop spans 15 amino acids.

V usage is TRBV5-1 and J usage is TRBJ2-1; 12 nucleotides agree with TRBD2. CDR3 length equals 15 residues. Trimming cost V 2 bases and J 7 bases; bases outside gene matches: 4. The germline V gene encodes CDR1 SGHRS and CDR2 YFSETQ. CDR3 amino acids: CASSFVTSGGNEQFF. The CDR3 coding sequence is TGCGCCAGCAGCTTTGTGACTAGCGGGGGTAATGAGCAGTTCTTC.

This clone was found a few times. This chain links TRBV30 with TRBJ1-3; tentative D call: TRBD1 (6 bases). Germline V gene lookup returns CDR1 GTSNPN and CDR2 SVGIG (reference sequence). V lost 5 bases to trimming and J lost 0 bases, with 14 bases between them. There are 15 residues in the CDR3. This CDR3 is CAWSPDRNSGNTIYF. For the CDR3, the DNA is TGTGCCTGGTCCCCTGACAGGAACTCTGGAAACACCATATATTTT.

Here the CDR3 reads CASSLRLHRGTDTQYF. DNA of the CDR3: TGTGCCAGCAGCTTAAGGCTCCACAGGGGAACAGATACGCAGTATTTT. The chain employs TRBV7-9 and TRBJ2-3; TRBD1 aligns across 7 bases. This CDR3 has 16 amino acids. With V trimmed by 2 bases and J by 3 bases, 8 bases remained unmatched. CDR1 is SEHNR, CDR2 FQNEAQ, per germline (reference sequence).

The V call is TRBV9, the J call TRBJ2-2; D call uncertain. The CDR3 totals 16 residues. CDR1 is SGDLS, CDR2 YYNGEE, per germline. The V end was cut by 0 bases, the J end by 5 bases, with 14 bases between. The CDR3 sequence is CASSVAGGPSTGELFF. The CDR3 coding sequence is TGTGCCAGCAGCGTAGCCGGTGGTCCCTCTACCGGGGAGCTGTTTTTT.